This T cell receptor (beta chain) appears in the sequencing data of a study of blood T cell repertoires in COVID-19 (dated by TCRdb to about 2020). At the level of the whole study: The collaborator samples originated in the United States, Italy and Spain and spanned the acute and convalescent phases of COVID-19. A freely available public database, intended as a resource for researchers studying the immune response to SARS-CoV-2, is where the repertoires were released. The dataset comprised deeply sampled blood TCRbeta repertoires from subjects exposed to, actively infected with, or recovered from COVID-19. The prospective study material was composed of cDNA or gDNA derived from T cells, B-cell-depleted T cells, or PBMCs. HLA class I and class II types, where available, came from metadata supplied by the sample provider rather than from assay-based typing. Nearly every sample came with metadata listing a de-identified subject ID, COVID-19 status, age in years and sex. Samples came from the ongoing ImmuneRACE study (first 160 participants) plus 1,254 subjects from 6 global collaborators. Overall results and qualifications from the work: The quantity of clinical and demographic metadata differed by source and by participant and was supplied without curation.

TCRbeta CDR3 regions were amplified from genomic DNA by means of the immunoSEQ Assay, a bias-controlled multiplex PCR. In the authors' own workflow: Within the assay, amplification of reference gene primers was used to estimate how many nucleated cells each sample contained. Sequence reads were collapsed and filtered to measure the absolute abundance of every unique TCRbeta CDR3 rearrangement. For each sample, productive Simpson clonality was calculated as the square root of Simpson's diversity index across productive rearrangements. The clones in this table, taken by TCRdb from immuneACCESS, are in-frame only. Not every clone is retained; where verified, under half of the shortfall comes from an unresolved V gene, and the cause of the rest is unknown. That table supplies the V and J calls and clone size; D and trimming were determined from the DNA. The sample has around 190,000 clones on record, about 88% of them singletons. 4.4% of the sample goes to the ten largest clones.

Collaborating institutions collected whole blood in K2EDTA tubes following their own protocols. For TCRbeta analysis, collaborators shipped samples in one of three forms: frozen whole blood, isolated PBMCs, or DNA extracted from either of those sample types. Turning to this clone: Its antigen is currently not known. Base qualities are not recorded, but no much larger clone differs from it by a single base.

CDR1 SGHRS and CDR2 YFSETQ are derived from the germline V gene. The CDR3 goes from the cysteine to the phenylalanine over 16 residues. Only CDR3 DNA remains: 48 bases, in frame from the first base. V loses 4 bases, J loses 2 bases, and the germline ends lie 19 bases apart. The TCR comes from a human donor in a cohort sampled during active COVID-19. Sequenced sample: peripheral blood. The rearrangement combines TRBV5-1 with TRBJ2-7; D gene: possibly TRBD2, on 7 matching bases. The CDR3 region: CASSGGGGSGAYEQYF. The DNA reads as follows: TGCGCCAGCAGCGGGGGAGGGGGGAGTGGGGCCTACGAGCAGTACTTC.